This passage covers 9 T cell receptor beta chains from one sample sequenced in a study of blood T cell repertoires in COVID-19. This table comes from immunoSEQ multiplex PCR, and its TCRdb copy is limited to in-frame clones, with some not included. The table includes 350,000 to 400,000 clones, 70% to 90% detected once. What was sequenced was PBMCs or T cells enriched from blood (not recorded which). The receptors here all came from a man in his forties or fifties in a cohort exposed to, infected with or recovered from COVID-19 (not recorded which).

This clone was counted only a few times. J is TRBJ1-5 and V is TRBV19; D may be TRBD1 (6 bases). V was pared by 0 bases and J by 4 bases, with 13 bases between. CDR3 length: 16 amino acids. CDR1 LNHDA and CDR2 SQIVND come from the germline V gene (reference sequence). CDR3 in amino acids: CASSIDTGPANQPQHF. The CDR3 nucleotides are TGTGCCAGTAGTATAGATACAGGGCCAGCAAATCAGCCCCAGCATTTT.

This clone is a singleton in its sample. The CDR3 region has the DNA TGCAGTGCTAGTTCAGGGGCGTTTGGTGAAAAACTGTTTTTT. Residues: CSASSGAFGEKLFF. The rearrangement links TRBV20-1 to TRBJ1-4; D is possibly TRBD1 (6 bases). Germline V gene lookup returns CDR1 DFQATT and CDR2 SNEGSKA (reference sequence). The CDR3 contains 14 residues. The germline V and J ends were trimmed by 3 bases and 7 bases, with 15 bases remaining between them.

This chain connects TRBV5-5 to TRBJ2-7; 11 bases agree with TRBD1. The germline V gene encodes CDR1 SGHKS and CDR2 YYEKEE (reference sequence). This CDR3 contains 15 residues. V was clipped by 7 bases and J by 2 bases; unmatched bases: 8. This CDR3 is CASRRPGQGAYEQYF. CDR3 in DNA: TGTGCCAGCCGCCGACCGGGACAGGGGGCCTACGAGCAGTACTTC.

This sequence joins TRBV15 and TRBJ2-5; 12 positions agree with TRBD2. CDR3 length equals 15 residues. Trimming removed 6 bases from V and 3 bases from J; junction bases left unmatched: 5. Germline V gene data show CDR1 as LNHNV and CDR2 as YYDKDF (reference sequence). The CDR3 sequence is CATRERLAGEETQYF. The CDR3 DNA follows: TGTGCCACCAGAGAAAGACTAGCGGGAGAAGAGACCCAGTACTTC.

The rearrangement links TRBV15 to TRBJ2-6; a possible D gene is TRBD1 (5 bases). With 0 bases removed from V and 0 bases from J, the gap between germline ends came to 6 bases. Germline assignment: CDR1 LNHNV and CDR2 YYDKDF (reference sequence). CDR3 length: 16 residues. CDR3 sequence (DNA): TGTGCCACCAGCAGAGAAAGGGGCTCTGGGGCCAACGTCCTGACTTTC. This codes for CATSRERGSGANVLTF.

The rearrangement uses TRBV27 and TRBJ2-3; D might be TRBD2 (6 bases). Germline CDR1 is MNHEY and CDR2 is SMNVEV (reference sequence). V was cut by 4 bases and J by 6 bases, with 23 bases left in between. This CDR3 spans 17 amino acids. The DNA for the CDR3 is TGTGCCAGCAGTTACAATTGGGGTTTTAGCGGAGCGGATACGCAGTATTTT. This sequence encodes CASSYNWGFSGADTQYF.

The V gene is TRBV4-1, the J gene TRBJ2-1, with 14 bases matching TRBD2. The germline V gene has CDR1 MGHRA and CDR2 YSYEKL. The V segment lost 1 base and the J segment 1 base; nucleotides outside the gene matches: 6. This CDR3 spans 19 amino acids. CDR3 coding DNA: TGCGCCAGCAGCCAAGCCGAGGGGACTAGCGGGAGTTCCTACAATGAGCAGTTCTTC. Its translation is CASSQAEGTSGSSYNEQFF.

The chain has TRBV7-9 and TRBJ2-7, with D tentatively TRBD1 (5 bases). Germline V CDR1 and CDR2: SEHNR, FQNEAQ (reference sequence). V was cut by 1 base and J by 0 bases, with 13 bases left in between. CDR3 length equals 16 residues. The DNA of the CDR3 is TGTGCCAGCAGCTTAGAGGGCAGGGCGCCCTCCTACGAGCAGTACTTC. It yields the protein CASSLEGRAPSYEQYF.

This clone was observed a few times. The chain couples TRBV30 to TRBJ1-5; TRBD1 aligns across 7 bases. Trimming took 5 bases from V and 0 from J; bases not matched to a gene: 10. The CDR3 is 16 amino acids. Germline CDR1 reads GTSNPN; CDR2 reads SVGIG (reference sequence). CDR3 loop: CAWAIGTADSNQPQHF. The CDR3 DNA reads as TGTGCCTGGGCGATCGGGACAGCGGATAGCAATCAGCCCCAGCATTTT.